The 31 T cell receptor beta chains presented below share a single source sample, sequenced in a study of T cell responses to AZD1222 COVID-19 vaccine. Some clones are missing from TCRdb's copy, which holds only in-frame ones; the method was immunoSEQ multiplex PCR. Here the sample spans 150,000 to 200,000 clones, just under 95% being singletons. Material: peripheral blood, obtained on day 0 of AZD1222 vaccination. All receptors come from an adult in good health.

The rearrangement uses TRBV5-1 and TRBJ1-5, with TRBD1 matching over 8 bases. With V trimmed by 4 bases and J by 3 bases, 9 bases remained unmatched. Per germline, CDR1 SGHRS and CDR2 YFSETQ. The CDR3 length is 16 residues. The CDR3 sequence: CASSPGTGGYNQPQHF. The DNA for the CDR3 is TGCGCCAGCAGCCCGGGAACAGGGGGATACAATCAGCCCCAGCATTTT.

A few counts support this clone. V gene TRBV19 combines with J gene TRBJ1-3; unclear D gene. The CDR3 contains 14 residues. V dropped 5 bases and J dropped 0 bases, with 8 bases sitting between them. The V gene's germline CDR1 is LNHDA and CDR2 SQIVND (reference sequence). The CDR3 is CASSFGISGNTIYF. The CDR3 bases are TGTGCCAGTAGTTTCGGGATCTCTGGAAACACCATATATTTT.

J is TRBJ1-6 and V is TRBV7-2; 8 positions agree with TRBD1. The junction had 9 bases not matched to a gene; V was cut back by 5 bases and J by 9 bases. The V gene's germline CDR1 is SGHTA and CDR2 FQGNSA. CDR3 length: 15 residues. As DNA, the CDR3 is TGTGCCAGCAGCCCCAGGACAGGGATAAGTTCACCCCTCCACTTT. This translates into CASSPRTGISSPLHF.

A single count supports this clone. The chain carries TRBV28 and TRBJ1-2; D remains unclear. Germline CDR1 and CDR2: MDHEN and SYDVKM. CDR3 length: 13 amino acids. The V end lost 10 bases, the J end lost 0 bases, and 12 bases lay between the germline ends. This CDR3 reads CATPDRANYGYTF. DNA of the CDR3: TGTGCCACCCCGGACCGAGCTAACTATGGCTACACCTTC.

The V and J genes are TRBV11-2 and TRBJ1-6, with TRBD1 as a possible D gene (6 bases). CDR1 is SGHAT, CDR2 FQNNGV, per germline. Between the trimmed V and J ends, which lost 3 bases and 8 bases, there was a span of 14 bases. The CDR3 covers 15 residues. In DNA form, the CDR3 reads TGTGCCAGCAGCTTCAGAGGGGGATGGGATTCACCCCTCCACTTT. This translates into CASSFRGGWDSPLHF.

The chain employs TRBV5-6 and TRBJ2-1; D might be TRBD2 (5 bases). This CDR3 is built from 16 residues. Trimming stripped 2 bases from V and 8 bases from J, with 20 bases between. The V gene's germline CDR1 is SGHDT and CDR2 YYEEEE. Written as DNA, the CDR3 is TGTGCCAGCAGCTTTGGACCAGCGGAACTTTCATATGAGCAGTTCTTC. Its protein product is CASSFGPAELSYEQFF.

The gene calls are TRBV4-1 and TRBJ1-4; 8 bases fit TRBD1. From germline, CDR1 is MGHRA and CDR2 YSYEKL. The V segment lost 5 bases and the J segment 8 bases; nucleotides outside the gene matches: 10. The CDR3 contains 15 residues. Here the CDR3 DNA reads TGCGCCAGCAGCACTTGGACAGGGCTCCGAGAAAAACTGTTTTTT. It specifies CASSTWTGLREKLFF.

The CDR3 sequence: CASSPGQRRHGEQYF. DNA for the CDR3: TGTGCCAGCAGTCCAGGACAGAGACGCCATGGGGAGCAGTACTTC. The rearrangement uses TRBV6-6 and TRBJ2-7, with D maybe TRBD1 (6 bases). CDR3 length equals 15 residues. V was clipped by 5 bases and J by 7 bases, with 21 bases between them. Germline loops: CDR1 MNHNY, CDR2 SVGAGI (reference sequence).

The rearrangement links TRBV5-4 to TRBJ2-2; 10 bases are a match to TRBD2. The CDR3 consists of 16 residues. V gave up 4 bases and J gave up 11 bases; unmatched junction bases: 14. Germline V CDR1 and CDR2: SGHNT, YYREEE (reference sequence). The CDR3 loop reads CASSGPSGGFSNELFF. The CDR3 nucleotides read TGTGCCAGCAGCGGTCCTAGCGGGGGCTTCTCGAATGAGCTGTTTTTT.

This sequence joins TRBV4-2 and TRBJ1-3; D ambiguous. CDR3 length: 17 residues. Germline V lookup: CDR1 LGHNA, CDR2 YNFKEQ. V dropped 0 bases and J dropped 0 bases, with 12 bases sitting between them. CDR3 loop: CASSQDLGSPSGNTIYF. As DNA, the CDR3 is TGTGCCAGCAGCCAAGATTTGGGGTCCCCCTCTGGAAACACCATATATTTT.

The V and J genes are TRBV10-1 and TRBJ2-3; no clear D. The CDR3 loop spans 14 amino acids. Germline assignment: CDR1 WNHNN and CDR2 SYGVQD (reference sequence). Trimming removed 3 bases at V and 8 bases at J, with 15 bases between. CDR3 DNA sequence: TGCGCCAGCAGTGATTTCCAGGTACGTGGTACGCAGTATTTT. The encoded protein is CASSDFQVRGTQYF.

V gene TRBV30 combines with J gene TRBJ1-1; D may be TRBD1 (5 bases). This CDR3 comprises 12 residues. Germline CDR1 GTSNPN, CDR2 SVGIG (reference sequence). V lost 4 bases and J 11 bases, leaving 17 bases between the germline ends. The DNA of the CDR3 is TGTGCCTGGAACAAACCGGGACTAAGGGCTTTCTTT. Translation gives CAWNKPGLRAFF.

This clone was found a few times. The chain employs TRBV18 and TRBJ1-1; no reliable D call. The CDR3 loop spans 15 amino acids. Germline CDR1 reads KGHSH; CDR2 reads LQKENI. V shed 6 bases and J shed 3 bases, with 17 bases lying between them. CDR3 loop: CASSSASGRDTEAFF. The CDR3 DNA reads TGTGCCAGCTCCAGCGCGTCGGGGAGGGACACTGAAGCTTTCTTT.

This clone was seen only once. The J gene is TRBJ1-4, the V gene TRBV6-5; TRBD1 matches at 7 bases. There are 14 residues in the CDR3. J was trimmed by 4 bases and V by 6 bases; bases with no gene match: 5. The germline V gene encodes CDR1 MNHEY and CDR2 SVGAGI. CDR3 sequence (DNA): TGTGCCAGCAGCACAGGGGCGGTTAATGAAAAACTGTTTTTT. Translated, it gives CASSTGAVNEKLFF.

The chain links TRBV28 to TRBJ2-5; the D is unclear. Germline V gene data show CDR1 as MDHEN and CDR2 as SYDVKM. CDR3 length: 12 residues. Trimming cost V 3 bases and J 6 bases, with 8 bases left between them. The DNA for the CDR3 is TGTGCCAGCAGTTTTTATCCAAAGACCCAGTACTTC. It translates to CASSFYPKTQYF.

This chain connects TRBV30 to TRBJ1-5; D is perhaps TRBD1 (5 bases). The ends were cut back, 4 bases at V and 4 bases at J, with 11 bases in the middle. This CDR3 region has 13 residues. CDR1 is GTSNPN, CDR2 SVGIG, per germline (reference sequence). CDR3 bases: TGTGCCTGGAACGGGGCTTGGAATCAGCCCCAGCATTTT. This sequence encodes CAWNGAWNQPQHF.

The chain is built from TRBV2 and TRBJ2-2; D is possibly TRBD1 (6 bases). The CDR3 totals 14 residues. V was clipped by 5 bases and J by 6 bases, with 13 bases between them. The germline V gene has CDR1 SNHLY and CDR2 FYNNEI. CDR3 in amino acids: CASSPQGWSGELFF. The CDR3 region has the DNA TGTGCCAGCAGTCCACAGGGTTGGTCCGGGGAGCTGTTTTTT.

This rearrangement joins TRBV3-1 (or the pseudogene TRBV3-2) to TRBJ2-1; 9 bases match TRBD2. The trim removed 3 bases at V and 5 bases at J, leaving 8 bases unmatched. The CDR3 loop spans 16 amino acids. Germline-derived CDR1 and CDR2 are LGHDT and YNNKEL (reference sequence). The CDR3 region is CASSHLASGANNEQFF. The CDR3 DNA reads TGTGCCAGCAGCCACCTAGCTAGCGGGGCAAACAATGAGCAGTTCTTC.

The V call is TRBV9, the J call TRBJ2-5, with no clear D. With 3 bases removed from V and 2 bases from J, the gap between germline ends came to 11 bases. CDR1 is SGDLS, CDR2 YYNGEE, per germline. The CDR3 covers 14 residues. CDR3 region: CASSASGVQETQYF. In DNA form, the CDR3 reads TGTGCCAGCAGCGCCTCAGGAGTTCAAGAGACCCAGTACTTC.

The rearrangement links TRBV7-8 to TRBJ1-2, with D possibly matching TRBD1 (5 bases). Germline V lookup: CDR1 SGHVS, CDR2 FQNEAQ. The CDR3 contains 13 residues. V lost 4 bases and J lost 12, with 18 bases in between. Here the CDR3 reads CASSYHLEGPDTF. The CDR3 nucleotides read TGTGCCAGCAGCTACCACCTAGAGGGGCCAGACACCTTC.

This clone appeared a few times. The V gene is TRBV10-3, the J gene TRBJ1-2; D perhaps matches TRBD1 (6 bases). Germline V gene lookup returns CDR1 ENHRY and CDR2 SYGVKD. V lost 2 bases to trimming and J lost 6 bases, with 13 bases between them. The CDR3 has 14 amino acids. The CDR3 DNA is TGTGCCATCAGTGAGGGGGGCCCGGGCCATGGCTACACCTTC. Protein product: CAISEGGPGHGYTF.

For the CDR3, the DNA is TGTGCCAGCAGCTCCCTAGCGGGGGGGCAGATTTGGTTCTTC. As protein: CASSSLAGGQIWFF. The V and J genes are TRBV5-8 and TRBJ2-1; 12 bases line up with TRBD2. Trimming took 3 bases from V and 15 from J; bases not matched to a gene: 10. Germline V gives CDR1 SGHTS, CDR2 YDEGEE. The CDR3 length is 14 residues.

The genes are TRBV3-1 (or the pseudogene TRBV3-2) and TRBJ1-2, with TRBD1 matching over 11 bases. Per germline, CDR1 LGHDT and CDR2 YNNKEL (reference sequence). V lost 2 bases to trimming and J lost 6 bases; unmatched junction nucleotides: 5. The CDR3 sequence is 15 residues long. The CDR3 nucleotides are TGTGCCAGCAGCCAACCGGGACAGGGGGAAAATGGCTACACCTTC. It encodes CASSQPGQGENGYTF.

V is TRBV11-2 and J is TRBJ2-7; 10 bases are shared with TRBD2. Germline values: CDR1 SGHAT, CDR2 FQNNGV. This CDR3 comprises 16 residues. Trimming at V came to 5 bases and at J to 2 bases, leaving 9 bases not matched to a gene. The CDR3 DNA sequence: TGTGCCAGCAGCGCCTATAGCGGGGGGCTTGCCTACGAGCAGTACTTC. Translating it yields CASSAYSGGLAYEQYF. The entire variable domain, with the rest obtained from reference TRBV11-2 and TRBJ2-7, is as follows: EAGVAQSPRYKIIEKRQSVAFWCNPISGHATLYWYQQILGQGPKLLIQFQNNGVVDDSQLPKDRFSAERLKGVDSTLKIQPAKLEDSAVYLCASSAYSGGLAYEQYFGPGTRLTVT.

This clone was detected a few times. J is TRBJ2-5 and V is TRBV3-1 (or the pseudogene TRBV3-2), with D maybe TRBD1 (5 bases). CDR1 is LGHDT, CDR2 YNNKEL, per germline (reference sequence). The CDR3 has 13 amino acids. V lost 2 bases and J lost 5, with 9 bases in between. The CDR3 nucleotides read TGTGCCAGCAGCCAACAGGGTGGGGAGACCCAGTACTTC. Protein sequence: CASSQQGGETQYF.

The rearrangement links TRBV11-3 to TRBJ2-7; D is perhaps TRBD2 (5 bases). The V gene's germline CDR1 is SGHNT and CDR2 YENEEA. This CDR3 is 14 amino acids long. The V end lost 1 base, the J end lost 1 base, and 8 bases lay between the germline ends. The CDR3 region is CASSLALASYEQYF. CDR3 in DNA: TGTGCCAGCAGCTTAGCTCTAGCATCCTACGAGCAGTACTTC.

The chain has TRBV5-4 and TRBJ2-2, with unresolved D. The CDR3 runs to 12 residues. The V end lost 0 bases, the J end lost 7 bases, and 4 bases lay between the germline ends. Germline V gene data show CDR1 as SGHNT and CDR2 as YYREEE (reference sequence). CDR3 sequence (DNA): TGTGCCAGCAGCTTGGTAAACGGGGAGCTGTTTTTT. Translation: CASSLVNGELFF. The full variable domain, with the rest looked up from reference TRBV5-4 and TRBJ2-2, is ETGVTQSPTHLIKTRGQQVTLRCSSQSGHNTVSWYQQALGQGPQFIFQYYREEENGRGNFPPRFSGLQFPNYSSELNVNALELDDSALYLCASSLVNGELFFGEGSRLTVL.

This chain links TRBV28 with TRBJ1-5; the D is unclear. With 5 bases removed from V and 7 bases from J, the gap between germline ends came to 18 bases. CDR3 length: 15 amino acids. Germline V lookup: CDR1 MDHEN, CDR2 SYDVKM. Here the CDR3 reads CASSLTPRATQPQHF. CDR3 nucleotide sequence: TGTGCCAGCAGTCTAACCCCCCGGGCCACACAGCCCCAGCATTTT. The variable domain in full, completed from reference TRBV28 and TRBJ1-5, reads DVKVTQSSRYLVKRTGEKVFLECVQDMDHENMFWYRQDPGLGLRLIYFSYDVKMKEKGDIPEGYSVSREKKERFSLILESASTNQTSMYLCASSLTPRATQPQHFGDGTRLSIL.

This clone was detected only once. The gene calls are TRBV11-3 and TRBJ2-1, with D possibly being TRBD1 (5 bases). CDR1 and CDR2 from the germline V gene are SGHNT and YENEEA. The CDR3 consists of 14 residues. The V gene lost 5 bases and the J gene lost 2 bases, with 10 bases spanning the gap. CDR3 residues: CASSPLDTYNEQFF. The CDR3, as DNA: TGTGCCAGCAGCCCCCTGGACACCTACAATGAGCAGTTCTTC.

The CDR3 protein is CASGSGRVPGNTIYF. The CDR3 DNA follows: TGTGCTAGTGGTTCGGGAAGGGTCCCTGGAAACACCATATATTTT. The chain employs TRBV12-5 and TRBJ1-3; D gene ambiguous. Germline lookup yields CDR1 LGHNT and CDR2 FRNRAP. The CDR3 extends over 15 amino acids. Between the trimmed V and J ends, which lost 4 bases and 2 bases, there was a span of 12 bases.

CDR3 protein: CASSIGPENEQYF. DNA for the CDR3: TGTGCCAGTAGTATTGGTCCCGAGAACGAGCAGTACTTC. The chain joins TRBV19 to TRBJ2-7, with no clear D. This CDR3 region has 13 residues. V was clipped by 3 bases and J by 5 bases, with 11 bases between them. Per the germline V gene, CDR1 is LNHDA and CDR2 is SQIVND (reference sequence). Full variable domain (rest looked up from reference TRBV19 and TRBJ2-7): DGGITQSPKYLFRKEGQNVTLSCEQNLNHDAMYWYRQDPGQGLRLIYYSQIVNDFQKGDIAEGYSVSREKKESFPLTVTSAQKNPTAFYLCASSIGPENEQYFGPGTRLTVT.